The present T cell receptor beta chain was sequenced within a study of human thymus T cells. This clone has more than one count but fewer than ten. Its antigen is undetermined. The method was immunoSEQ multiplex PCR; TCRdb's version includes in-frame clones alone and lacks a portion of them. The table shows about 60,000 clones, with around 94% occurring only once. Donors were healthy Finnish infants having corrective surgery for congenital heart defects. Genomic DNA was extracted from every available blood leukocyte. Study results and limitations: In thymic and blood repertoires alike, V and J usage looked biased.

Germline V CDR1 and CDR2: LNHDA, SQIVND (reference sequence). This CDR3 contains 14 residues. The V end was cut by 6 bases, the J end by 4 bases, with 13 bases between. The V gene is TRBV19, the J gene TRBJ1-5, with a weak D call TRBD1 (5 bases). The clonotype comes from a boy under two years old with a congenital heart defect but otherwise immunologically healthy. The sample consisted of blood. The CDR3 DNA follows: TGTGCCAGTAGATCCCGACAGACTAATCAGCCCCAGCATTTT. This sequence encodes CASRSRQTNQPQHF.